These 13 T cell receptor beta chains were sequenced from one sample in a study of cytomegalovirus exposure and HLA in healthy donors. With 60 Vbeta and 13 Jbeta primers, the PCR was carried out. Data came from immunoSEQ multiplex PCR; TCRdb stores just in-frame clones and leaves some out. The sample contains around 130,000 clones, approximately 8.7% of which appear only once. The sequencing sample was made of PBMCs. The receptors shown here come from a middle-aged man in good health and CMV-seronegative.

This clone was seen a few times. The rearrangement uses TRBV19 and TRBJ1-1; no definite D call. Trimming shortened V by 3 bases and J by 8 bases, and 10 bases separated the two germline ends. Germline V lookup: CDR1 LNHDA, CDR2 SQIVND (reference sequence). The CDR3 extends over 12 amino acids. Written as DNA, the CDR3 is TGTGCCAGTAGTATTGCGCCCTCGGAAGCTTTCTTT. It specifies CASSIAPSEAFF.

The table lists this clone with a few counts. The chain couples TRBV30 to TRBJ1-4, with D hard to call. The CDR3 loop spans 14 amino acids. Trimming pared 0 bases from V and 6 bases from J, leaving 11 bases between. CDR1 GTSNPN and CDR2 SVGIG come from the germline V gene (reference sequence). CDR3 loop: CAWSVDFGDEKLFF. Written as DNA, the CDR3 is TGTGCCTGGAGTGTTGACTTCGGGGATGAAAAACTGTTTTTT. Filled out from reference TRBV30 and TRBJ1-4, the complete variable domain reads SQTIHQWPATLVQPVGSPLSLECTVEGTSNPNLYWYRQAAGRGLQLLFYSVGIGQISSEVPQNLSASRPQDRQFILSSKKLLLSDSGFYLCAWSVDFGDEKLFFGSGTQLSVL.

About this clone itself: The identical CDR3 is also encoded by other nucleotide sequences in the sample. The V gene is TRBV25-1, the J gene TRBJ1-1; D may be TRBD1 (6 bases). The CDR3 contains 13 residues. V dropped 9 bases and J dropped 5 bases, with 16 bases sitting between them. Germline V gives CDR1 MGHDK, CDR2 SYGVNS. The CDR3, as DNA: TGTGCCAGTAAGCTGAAGGGGGGGACTGAAGCTTTCTTT. Encoded protein: CASKLKGGTEAFF.

The chain carries TRBV7-3 and TRBJ2-1, with D hard to call. The CDR3 is made up of 14 amino acids. Germline values: CDR1 SGHTA, CDR2 FQGTGA. The V gene lost 3 bases and the J gene lost 8 bases, with 14 bases spanning the gap. In nucleotides, the CDR3 is TGTGCCAGCAGCTTGTCCCCTACCCTGGATGAGCAGTTCTTC. It translates to CASSLSPTLDEQFF.

This clone was counted a few times. This chain joins TRBV29-1 and TRBJ1-1; D not resolved. Germline V gene data show CDR1 as SQVTM and CDR2 as ANQGSEA. The CDR3 consists of 12 residues. V lost 7 bases and J lost 1, with 10 bases in between. In DNA form, the CDR3 reads TGCAGCGCTCGATCAGGGAACACTGAAGCTTTCTTT. Its protein is CSARSGNTEAFF.

This clone was observed a few times. The chain combines TRBV5-4 with TRBJ2-5, with D perhaps matching TRBD1 (6 bases). Trimming stripped 4 bases from V and 2 bases from J, with 12 bases between. The length of the CDR3 is 14 residues. Germline CDR1 is SGHNT and CDR2 is YYREEE (reference sequence). The CDR3 DNA reads TGTGCCAGCAGCCCGAACAGGGTACAAGAGACCCAGTACTTC. It codes for CASSPNRVQETQYF. Combining the CDR3 with reference TRBV5-4 and TRBJ2-5 gives the whole variable domain ETGVTQSPTHLIKTRGQQVTLRCSSQSGHNTVSWYQQALGQGPQFIFQYYREEENGRGNFPPRFSGLQFPNYSSELNVNALELDDSALYLCASSPNRVQETQYFGPGTRLLVL.

This chain joins TRBV10-1 and TRBJ2-1, with 9 bases matching TRBD2. The CDR3 is made up of 15 amino acids. V dropped 3 bases and J dropped 10; count of bases not matched to a gene: 10. Germline CDR1 reads WNHNN; CDR2 reads SYGVQD (reference sequence). Here the CDR3 DNA reads TGCGCCAGCAGTGATGGTAGCGGGGGTTCTGAGGAGCAGTTCTTC. It codes for CASSDGSGGSEEQFF.

This chain links TRBV5-1 with TRBJ2-7; tentatively, D is TRBD2 (5 bases). The V end was cut by 2 bases, the J end by 3 bases, with 6 bases between. CDR3 size: 12 residues. The germline CDR1 and CDR2 sequences are SGHRS and YFSETQ. Here the CDR3 DNA reads TGCGCCAGCAGCTTAGAGGGCTACGAGCAGTACTTC. This gives the protein CASSLEGYEQYF.

This clone was detected a few times. In the same sample, other DNA sequences code for this CDR3. The rearrangement joins TRBV28 to TRBJ1-2, with no clear D. The CDR3 sequence is 12 residues long. Trimming stripped 6 bases from V and 4 bases from J, with 9 bases between. Germline lookup yields CDR1 MDHEN and CDR2 SYDVKM. CDR3 amino acids: CASRTESYGYTF. The CDR3, as DNA: TGTGCCAGCAGGACGGAGTCCTATGGCTACACCTTC.

The table lists this clone with a few counts. This chain joins TRBV5-1 and TRBJ1-4; D may be TRBD1 (6 bases). There are 14 residues in the CDR3. CDR1 and CDR2 (germline): SGHRS, YFSETQ. V was pared by 1 base and J by 8 bases, with 12 bases between. CDR3 sequence: CASSLWGPGEKLFF. The CDR3 DNA is TGCGCCAGCAGCTTGTGGGGGCCGGGGGAAAAACTGTTTTTT.

The genes are TRBV28 and TRBJ1-1, with D unclear. There are 11 residues in the CDR3. CDR1 and CDR2 from the germline V gene are MDHEN and SYDVKM. V was pared by 8 bases and J by 1 base, with 5 bases between. The CDR3 loop reads CASLWNTEAFF. The CDR3 DNA is TGTGCCAGCCTATGGAACACTGAAGCTTTCTTT.

This chain links TRBV19 with TRBJ2-5, with 8 bases that match TRBD2. V gave up 1 base and J gave up 4 bases; unmatched junction bases: 8. The CDR3 runs 16 residues. Germline V gene data show CDR1 as LNHDA and CDR2 as SQIVND (reference sequence). CDR3 protein: CASSIGRGGFGETQYF. CDR3 nucleotide sequence: TGTGCCAGTAGTATAGGCCGGGGGGGCTTCGGAGAGACCCAGTACTTC.

The rearrangement uses TRBV7-2 and TRBJ1-5; 7 nucleotides align to TRBD1. V shed 3 bases, J shed 2 bases, and the junction held 4 bases outside the gene matches. The CDR3 consists of 15 residues. The germline CDR1 and CDR2 sequences are SGHTA and FQGNSA. CDR3 in amino acids: CASSLFGTGNQPQHF. The CDR3 bases are TGTGCCAGCAGCTTGTTCGGGACAGGCAATCAGCCCCAGCATTTT. The entire variable domain, with the rest obtained from reference TRBV7-2 and TRBJ1-5, is as follows: GAGVSQSPSNKVTEKGKDVELRCDPISGHTALYWYRQSLGQGLEFLIYFQGNSAPDKSGLPSDRFSAERTGGSVSTLTIQRTQQEDSAVYLCASSLFGTGNQPQHFGDGTRLSIL.